This T cell receptor (beta chain) derives from a study of vaccination and CD4 T cells after COVID-19. Background on the study: Post-vaccine specimens were obtained a median roughly 70 days after dose two (range 14 to 241). Control cultures were given a CEFX pool, an HIV-1 Nef pool, or no peptide.

Whole-study findings and limits: Convalescent patients displayed spike mono-reactivity in 304 of 307 vaccine-specific clones.

V shed 3 bases, J shed 4 bases, and the junction held 5 bases outside the gene matches. CDR1 is SNHLY and CDR2 is FYNNEI in the germline V gene. The CDR3 totals 15 residues. Treatment meaning: roughly 10-day PBMC culture with coronavirus spike peptide pools or control peptides (ViraFEST assay). TCR sequencing followed the expansion of antigen-specific T cells with peptide pools in ViraFEST. Sequencing of DNA taken from cultured CD4+ T cells relied on the Oncomine TCR Beta short-read assay. MiXCR was run by TCRdb on the PCR reads, yielding one entry per CDR3 protein. Of approximately 16,000 distinct CDR3 sequences listed, about 25% are singletons. This clonotype was counted only a few times. What it binds is unknown.

Specimen: cultured CD4+ T cells from blood. J is TRBJ1-4 and V is TRBV2; 7 nucleotides line up with TRBD1. The TCR was taken from a human donor with COVID-19. CDR3 coding DNA: TGTGCCAGCAGTGATCCTTGGGACAGTAATGAAAAACTGTTTTTT. Protein: CASSDPWDSNEKLFF. The full variable domain, with the rest looked up from reference TRBV2 and TRBJ1-4, is EPEVTQTPSHQVTQMGQEVILRCVPISNHLYFYWYRQILGQKVEFLVSFYNNEISEKSEIFDDQFSVERPDGSNFTLKIRSTKLEDSAMYFCASSDPWDSNEKLFFGSGTQLSVL.